Following are 32 T cell receptor beta chains from one sample sequenced in a study of blood T cell repertoires in COVID-19. Repertoires were generated with immunoSEQ multiplex PCR, while TCRdb's copy carries only in-frame clones and drops some. This sample carries almost 350,000 clones, about 90% of them seen once, and the ten largest clones take about 0.94%. Sequences were obtained from PBMCs or T cells enriched from blood (not recorded which). The origin of the receptors is a woman younger than 45 who had been exposed to COVID-19.

This sequence joins TRBV5-1 and TRBJ1-1, with TRBD1 identical over 7 bases. V lost 2 bases, J lost 5 bases, and 6 bases stayed unmatched. CDR3 length: 14 amino acids. Germline V gives CDR1 SGHRS, CDR2 YFSETQ. CDR3 amino acids: CASSLEGARTEAFF. In DNA, the CDR3 is TGCGCCAGCAGCTTAGAGGGGGCGCGGACTGAAGCTTTCTTT.

To note about this clone: The sample holds other DNA sequences that translate to the same CDR3. The chain has TRBV7-9 and TRBJ1-1; D not resolved. Germline CDR1 SEHNR, CDR2 FQNEAQ (reference sequence). V was cut by 5 bases and J by 1 base, with 8 bases left in between. The CDR3 length is 13 residues. The chain's CDR3 is CASSRGQNTEAFF. The CDR3 DNA is TGTGCCAGCAGCCGTGGGCAGAACACTGAAGCTTTCTTT. Full variable domain (outside the CDR3, taken from reference TRBV7-9 and TRBJ1-1): DTGVSQNPRHKITKRGQNVTFRCDPISEHNRLYWYRQTLGQGPEFLTYFQNEAQLEKSRLLSDRFSAERPKGSFSTLEIQRTEQGDSAMYLCASSRGQNTEAFFGQGTRLTVV.

The chain combines TRBV5-1 with TRBJ1-5, with D uncertain. The V gene lost 5 bases and the J gene lost 1 base, with 7 bases spanning the gap. The CDR3 loop spans 13 amino acids. CDR1 and CDR2 from the germline V gene are SGHRS and YFSETQ. CDR3 sequence reads: CASRVESNQPQHF. The CDR3 DNA reads TGCGCCAGCAGGGTAGAGAGCAATCAGCCCCAGCATTTT.

The chain joins TRBV5-4 to TRBJ2-2; 7 bases are a match to TRBD1. V dropped 4 bases and J dropped 4; count of bases not matched to a gene: 4. The germline gives CDR1 SGHNT, CDR2 YYREEE (reference sequence). The CDR3 is 14 residues long. The CDR3 DNA sequence: TGTGCCAGCAGCCCGGACAGGATCACCGGGGAGCTGTTTTTT. It codes for CASSPDRITGELFF.

This clone appeared a single time. The CDR3, as DNA: TGTGCCAGCAGCTCCCTTAACGGAGGTCCCTACGAGCAGTACTTC. This translates into CASSSLNGGPYEQYF. This rearrangement joins TRBV7-2 to TRBJ2-7; possible D gene TRBD2, 5 bases. Trimming pared 4 bases from V and 2 bases from J, leaving 15 bases between. The CDR3 is 15 residues long. Germline CDR1 is SGHTA and CDR2 is FQGNSA.

The chain is built from TRBV19 and TRBJ2-7; 7 nucleotides match TRBD2. Unmatched junction bases numbered 5, after V lost 7 bases and J lost 2 bases. This CDR3 spans 13 amino acids. Looked up from germline, CDR1 is LNHDA and CDR2 is SQIVND (reference sequence). This CDR3 reads CASKASGAYEQYF. The CDR3, as DNA: TGTGCCAGTAAGGCTAGCGGCGCCTACGAGCAGTACTTC. Looking up the rest from reference TRBV19 and TRBJ2-7 gives the full variable domain: DGGITQSPKYLFRKEGQNVTLSCEQNLNHDAMYWYRQDPGQGLRLIYYSQIVNDFQKGDIAEGYSVSREKKESFPLTVTSAQKNPTAFYLCASKASGAYEQYFGPGTRLTVT.

J is TRBJ1-2 and V is TRBV7-9; 11 nucleotides align to TRBD1. The V gene's germline CDR1 is SEHNR and CDR2 FQNEAQ (reference sequence). The CDR3 covers 16 residues. V lost 5 bases and J lost 8; bases outside the gene matches: 13. DNA of the CDR3: TGTGCCAGCAGCCTAACTCCGGGACAGGGGGATGAGGGCTACACCTTC. This codes for CASSLTPGQGDEGYTF.

This clone appeared once. V gene TRBV7-9 combines with J gene TRBJ2-5; D perhaps matches TRBD1 (6 bases). Germline lookup yields CDR1 SEHNR and CDR2 FQNEAQ (reference sequence). This CDR3 has 16 residues. Between the trimmed V and J ends, which lost 3 bases and 5 bases, there was a span of 19 bases. CDR3 sequence reads: CASSFFVRQGWETQYF. The CDR3 nucleotides are TGTGCCAGCAGCTTCTTCGTGCGTCAGGGGTGGGAGACCCAGTACTTC.

The chain combines TRBV2 with TRBJ2-7; a weak D match, TRBD1 (5 bases). Germline CDR1 reads SNHLY; CDR2 reads FYNNEI. This CDR3 has 14 residues. V lost 8 bases and J 9 bases, leaving 23 bases between the germline ends. CDR3 bases: TGTGCCAGCTGCCCAGGGTTTGCGATCGCGGTGCAGTACTTC. It is translated as CASCPGFAIAVQYF.

This chain connects TRBV19 to TRBJ2-1; TRBD2 matches 10 bases. The CDR3 loop spans 17 amino acids. Germline CDR1 reads LNHDA; CDR2 reads SQIVND (reference sequence). With 1 base clipped from V and 2 bases from J, the junction kept 5 bases outside the gene matches. CDR3 DNA: TGTGCCAGTAGTATAGTACAACTAGCGGGACCCTACAATGAGCAGTTCTTC. The encoded protein is CASSIVQLAGPYNEQFF.

The gene calls are TRBV19 and TRBJ1-5; TRBD1 matches 8 bases. Germline-derived CDR1 and CDR2 are LNHDA and SQIVND (reference sequence). J was trimmed by 7 bases and V by 1 base; bases with no gene match: 9. This CDR3 region has 16 residues. CDR3 amino acids: CASSIVAAGGDQPQHF. The CDR3 DNA is TGTGCCAGTAGTATAGTCGCCGCAGGGGGCGACCAGCCCCAGCATTTT.

This clone is a singleton in its sample. The chain recombines TRBV18 with TRBJ2-7; 7 positions agree with TRBD2. V lost 5 bases to trimming and J lost 0 bases; unmatched junction nucleotides: 7. This CDR3 is 15 amino acids long. Germline V lookup: CDR1 KGHSH, CDR2 LQKENI. CDR3 nucleotides: TGTGCCAGCTCAGCAGGACTAGAGAGCTCCTACGAGCAGTACTTC. It specifies CASSAGLESSYEQYF.

The chain links TRBV5-6 to TRBJ2-7; the match to TRBD2 covers 12 bases. In germline, CDR1 is SGHDT, CDR2 YYEEEE. The V segment lost 0 bases and the J segment 3 bases; nucleotides outside the gene matches: 13. The length of the CDR3 is 19 residues. CDR3 bases: TGTGCCAGCAGCTTGGCCCCGACTAGCGGGAGTCCCTCCATCTACGAGCAGTACTTC. Its translation: CASSLAPTSGSPSIYEQYF.

In DNA form, the CDR3 reads TGCAGCGTTTCCCCCGCAGGGCGGAACACTGAAGCTTTCTTT. Its protein product is CSVSPAGRNTEAFF. The chain combines TRBV29-1 with TRBJ1-1; D may be TRBD1 (5 bases). Per germline, CDR1 SQVTM and CDR2 ANQGSEA. V lost 5 bases to trimming and J lost 1 base, with 14 bases between them. This CDR3 is 14 amino acids long.

V gene TRBV6-4 combines with J gene TRBJ1-5; D is unclear. The germline V gene encodes CDR1 MRHNA and CDR2 SNTAGT. The CDR3 runs to 13 residues. V was pared by 4 bases and J by 3 bases, with 7 bases between. In nucleotides, the CDR3 is TGTGCCAGCAGTGCTCAGGACAATCAGCCCCAGCATTTT. It is translated as CASSAQDNQPQHF.

As DNA, the CDR3 is TGTGCCATCAGTGAGTCGAACCTCCGGGACAGGGGGGATGGCTACACCTTC. Translated, it gives CAISESNLRDRGDGYTF. V usage is TRBV10-3 and J usage is TRBJ1-2; 11 bases are shared with TRBD1. CDR1 and CDR2 (germline): ENHRY, SYGVKD. V lost 0 bases, J lost 6 bases, and 9 bases stayed unmatched. The CDR3 contains 17 residues.

The rearrangement uses TRBV7-9 and TRBJ2-7, with 7 bases that match TRBD2. The length of the CDR3 is 14 residues. V shed 2 bases, J shed 3 bases, and the junction held 4 bases outside the gene matches. Germline V CDR1 and CDR2: SEHNR, FQNEAQ (reference sequence). CDR3 amino acids: CASSLLAELYEQYF. DNA of the CDR3: TGTGCCAGCAGCTTACTAGCGGAGCTCTACGAGCAGTACTTC.

This chain joins TRBV7-9 and TRBJ1-2; D is unclear. V was clipped by 1 base and J by 1 base, with 13 bases between them. Germline CDR1 is SEHNR and CDR2 is FQNEAQ (reference sequence). The CDR3 runs to 16 residues. CDR3 amino acids: CASSLEFRVLNYGYTF. For the CDR3, the DNA is TGTGCCAGCAGCTTAGAGTTTCGGGTACTTAACTATGGCTACACCTTC.

This chain links TRBV6-4 with TRBJ2-3; TRBD2 is a possible D gene (6 bases). The CDR3 runs 15 residues. CDR1 is MRHNA, CDR2 SNTAGT, per germline. V was pared by 0 bases and J by 1 base, with 8 bases between. CDR3 residues: CASSDSSGGTDTQYF. CDR3 DNA sequence: TGTGCCAGCAGTGACTCTAGCGGTGGCACAGATACGCAGTATTTT.

J is TRBJ2-1 and V is TRBV19; possibly TRBD1 for D (5 bases). The CDR3 totals 13 residues. The germline CDR1 and CDR2 sequences are LNHDA and SQIVND (reference sequence). V was clipped by 5 bases and J by 9 bases, with 14 bases between them. The DNA of the CDR3 is TGTGCCAGTAGTTCCCAAGGGGTCGGTGAGCAGTTCTTC. It translates to CASSSQGVGEQFF. Looking up the rest from reference TRBV19 and TRBJ2-1 gives the full variable domain: DGGITQSPKYLFRKEGQNVTLSCEQNLNHDAMYWYRQDPGQGLRLIYYSQIVNDFQKGDIAEGYSVSREKKESFPLTVTSAQKNPTAFYLCASSSQGVGEQFFGPGTRLTVL.

The chain couples TRBV3-1 (or the pseudogene TRBV3-2) to TRBJ1-2, with D perhaps TRBD1 (6 bases). V was clipped by 4 bases and J by 4 bases, with 16 bases between them. The length of the CDR3 is 15 residues. In germline, CDR1 is LGHDT, CDR2 YNNKEL (reference sequence). The DNA for the CDR3 is TGTGCCAGCAGCCCGGCCGTACAGGGACGCTATGGCTACACCTTC. Encoded protein: CASSPAVQGRYGYTF.

The chain employs TRBV28 and TRBJ2-7; 8 nucleotides match TRBD2. Losses at the gene ends were 2 bases for V and 2 bases for J; bases not matched to a gene: 5. The germline V gene encodes CDR1 MDHEN and CDR2 SYDVKM. The CDR3 consists of 15 residues. CDR3 DNA sequence: TGTGCCAGCAGTTTAATTAGCGGGGTAACCTACGAGCAGTACTTC. This encodes CASSLISGVTYEQYF. The full variable domain, completed using reference TRBV28 and TRBJ2-7, is DVKVTQSSRYLVKRTGEKVFLECVQDMDHENMFWYRQDPGLGLRLIYFSYDVKMKEKGDIPEGYSVSREKKERFSLILESASTNQTSMYLCASSLISGVTYEQYFGPGTRLTVT.

V usage is TRBV2 and J usage is TRBJ1-1, with 7 bases lining up with TRBD1. This CDR3 contains 11 residues. Per germline, CDR1 SNHLY and CDR2 FYNNEI. V gave up 10 bases and J gave up 5 bases; unmatched junction bases: 4. The CDR3 sequence: CANRGGTEAFF. CDR3 sequence (DNA): TGTGCCAACAGGGGAGGTACTGAAGCTTTCTTT.

This chain uses TRBV12-1 with TRBJ2-7; the table gives TRBD2 as D, unverified against the DNA. TRBV12-1 is tagged as a pseudogene. The CDR3 consists of 20 residues. In DNA, the CDR3 is TGTGCCAGCAGGCCCTACCTAGGGACTACCGAGTCCCACCCTCCCTACGAGCAGTACTTC. Protein: CASRPYLGTTESHPPYEQYF.

This clone came up once. J is TRBJ2-7 and V is TRBV4-1, with 8 bases aligning to TRBD1. Germline V gene sequence: CDR1 MGHRA, CDR2 YSYEKL. The ends lost 3 bases at V and 4 bases at J; junction bases unmatched: 8. This CDR3 region has 15 residues. CDR3 region: CASSQAGTGVYEQYF. In nucleotides, the CDR3 is TGCGCCAGCAGCCAGGCCGGGACAGGCGTGTACGAGCAGTACTTC.

The J gene is TRBJ2-7, the V gene TRBV5-6; D is perhaps TRBD1 (6 bases). The V end lost 2 bases, the J end lost 2 bases, and 11 bases lay between the germline ends. Germline V gene sequence: CDR1 SGHDT, CDR2 YYEEEE. The CDR3 totals 14 residues. CDR3: CASSFPDSTYEQYF. CDR3 coding DNA: TGTGCCAGCAGCTTCCCGGACAGTACCTACGAGCAGTACTTC.

The genes are TRBV7-9 and TRBJ2-3; D is unclear. V lost 5 bases to trimming and J lost 3 bases, with 3 bases between them. CDR3 length: 11 residues. Looked up from germline, CDR1 is SEHNR and CDR2 is FQNEAQ (reference sequence). The CDR3: CASSPTDTQYF. For the CDR3, the DNA is TGTGCCAGCAGCCCTACAGATACGCAGTATTTT.

The chain joins TRBV20-1 to TRBJ1-5, with TRBD1 matching over 9 bases. J gave up 2 bases and V 3 bases, and 5 bases lay outside the gene matches. The CDR3 contains 15 residues. Germline assignment: CDR1 DFQATT and CDR2 SNEGSKA (reference sequence). CDR3 sequence reads: CSASDRDRGNQPQHF. CDR3 in DNA: TGCAGTGCTAGTGACCGGGACAGGGGCAATCAGCCCCAGCATTTT.

In its sample, this clone was seen once. This sequence joins TRBV12-3 or TRBV12-4 and TRBJ1-2, with D perhaps TRBD1 (6 bases). Trimming stripped 8 bases from V and 7 bases from J, with 11 bases between. This CDR3 is built from 11 residues. CDR3 loop: CASGRGSGYTF. DNA of the CDR3: TGTGCCAGCGGTAGGGGGAGTGGCTACACCTTC.

This clone was recorded only once. The gene calls are TRBV2 and TRBJ1-2, with a weak D call TRBD1 (6 bases). With 5 bases removed from V and 8 bases from J, the gap between germline ends came to 21 bases. CDR3 length: 15 residues. Looked up from germline, CDR1 is SNHLY and CDR2 is FYNNEI. The CDR3, as DNA: TGTGCCAGCAGTCCCTCACAGGGAATAGTGAGCGGCTACACCTTC. This sequence encodes CASSPSQGIVSGYTF.

The chain uses TRBV7-8 and TRBJ1-5, with 8 bases matching TRBD1. This CDR3 is 15 amino acids long. CDR1 is SGHVS and CDR2 is FQNEAQ in the germline V gene. Trimming removed 0 bases from V and 4 bases from J; junction bases left unmatched: 2. CDR3 protein: CASSLAQGANQPQHF. The CDR3 DNA is TGTGCCAGCAGCTTAGCCCAGGGGGCGAATCAGCCCCAGCATTTT.

The chain is built from TRBV27 and TRBJ1-2, with 11 positions matching TRBD1. Germline V gene sequence: CDR1 MNHEY, CDR2 SMNVEV (reference sequence). V was pared by 7 bases and J by 5 bases, with 12 bases of the junction left unmatched. The CDR3 has 16 residues. CDR3 loop: CASTPTRGQGVYGYTF. The DNA for the CDR3 is TGTGCCAGCACCCCAACCCGGGGACAGGGGGTTTATGGCTACACCTTC.